A selection of T cell receptor beta chains follows, all from one sample in a study of blood T cells in healthy people across ages. TCRdb passed the 5' RACE reads through MiXCR, listing each CDR3 protein once. Of hundreds of thousands of distinct CDR3 sequences detected, roughly three fifths appear once; the ten largest clones hold roughly 25%. The sample was blood. These receptors were taken from a man in his forties in good health. Each CDR3 is given with its conserved first and last residue. Each record gives: J gene, clone size, V gene, D gene, CDR3 DNA, CDR3 protein. D genes are given only for firm matches. Expanded clones get a size class; other rows say once, few or many, or leave the size out.

j_call: TRBJ2-7; clone_size: .; v_call: TRBV7-9; d_call: TRBD2; cdr3_nt: TGTGCCAGCAGCTCACCCGGCAGGGGATCTAGCGGGAGTGGCGAGCAGTACTTC; cdr3_aa: CASSSPGRGSSGSGEQYF
j_call: TRBJ1-2; clone_size: .; v_call: TRBV6-4; d_call: .; cdr3_nt: TGTGCCAGCAGAGAACAGGGATCCGGCTATGGCTACACCTTC; cdr3_aa: CASREQGSGYGYTF
j_call: TRBJ2-7; clone_size: few; v_call: TRBV5-6; d_call: .; cdr3_nt: TGTGCCAGCAGCTTGGCCAAAGGGGTGGTCCTCTACGAGCAGTACTTC; cdr3_aa: CASSLAKGVVLYEQYF
j_call: TRBJ2-7; clone_size: .; v_call: TRBV5-4; d_call: TRBD1; cdr3_nt: TGTGCCAGCAGCTTGTTCAGGGGGAGCGCCTACGAGCAGTACTTC; cdr3_aa: CASSLFRGSAYEQYF
j_call: TRBJ2-3; clone_size: .; v_call: TRBV7-2; d_call: TRBD2; cdr3_nt: TGTGCCAGCAGCCAGACGTTTGCGCGGGAGAAAGATACGCAGTATTTT; cdr3_aa: CASSQTFAREKDTQYF
j_call: TRBJ2-3; clone_size: .; v_call: TRBV6-1; d_call: .; cdr3_nt: TGTGCCAGCAACAGGCGCACAGATACGCAGTATTTT; cdr3_aa: CASNRRTDTQYF
j_call: TRBJ1-2; clone_size: few; v_call: TRBV29-1; d_call: .; cdr3_nt: TGCAGCGTTGGGCAGGGGCAAACAAACTATGGCTACACCTTC; cdr3_aa: CSVGQGQTNYGYTF
j_call: TRBJ1-5; clone_size: .; v_call: TRBV6-6; d_call: TRBD1; cdr3_nt: TGTGCCAGCAGATCTACGACAGGGTTGGGCAATCAGCCCCAGCATTTT; cdr3_aa: CASRSTTGLGNQPQHF
j_call: TRBJ2-2; clone_size: once; v_call: TRBV4-1; d_call: .; cdr3_nt: TGCGCCAGCAGCCATCATTCTAGAGTCACCGGGGAGCTGTTTTTT; cdr3_aa: CASSHHSRVTGELFF
j_call: TRBJ2-1; clone_size: .; v_call: TRBV5-1; d_call: TRBD1; cdr3_nt: TGCGCCAGCAGCTTGGGGACAGGACAGGGTGAGCAGTTCTTC; cdr3_aa: CASSLGTGQGEQFF
j_call: TRBJ2-7; clone_size: few; v_call: TRBV27; d_call: .; cdr3_nt: TGTGCCAGCAGTTGGTCACCATTCGACAGTTCCTCCTACGAGCAGTACTTC; cdr3_aa: CASSWSPFDSSSYEQYF
j_call: TRBJ2-6; clone_size: .; v_call: TRBV15; d_call: .; cdr3_nt: TGTGCCACCAGCCGGGACACCCGATTGACTGGGGCCAACGTCCTGACTTTC; cdr3_aa: CATSRDTRLTGANVLTF
j_call: TRBJ1-5; clone_size: .; v_call: TRBV29-1; d_call: .; cdr3_nt: TGCGGTTGCGGGGATAGCAATCAGCCCCAGCATTTT; cdr3_aa: CGCGDSNQPQHF
j_call: TRBJ2-7; clone_size: .; v_call: TRBV6-2/TRBV6-3; d_call: TRBD1; cdr3_nt: TGTGCCAGCAGTTACGGACAGGGGGCGTCTGAGCAGTACTTC; cdr3_aa: CASSYGQGASEQYF
j_call: TRBJ2-5; clone_size: few; v_call: TRBV7-2; d_call: TRBD2; cdr3_nt: TGTGCCAGCAGCTTAGTCCCCCTACTAGCGGGGGGGCTCCAAGAGACCCAGTACTTC; cdr3_aa: CASSLVPLLAGGLQETQYF
j_call: TRBJ1-5; clone_size: .; v_call: TRBV6-4; d_call: .; cdr3_nt: TGTGCCAGCAGTGACTCGGGAGGACAGCTCAATCAGCCCCAGCATTTT; cdr3_aa: CASSDSGGQLNQPQHF
j_call: TRBJ1-6; clone_size: .; v_call: TRBV7-6; d_call: .; cdr3_nt: TGTGCCAGCAGCTTAGATTCTTTGGGGACACCCACCCATTCACCCCTCCACTTT; cdr3_aa: CASSLDSLGTPTHSPLHF
j_call: TRBJ2-2; clone_size: .; v_call: TRBV7-2; d_call: TRBD1; cdr3_nt: TGTGCCAGCAGCCTCGACAGGGGGTCGTACACCGGGGAGCTGTTTTTT; cdr3_aa: CASSLDRGSYTGELFF
j_call: TRBJ2-7; clone_size: few; v_call: TRBV29-1; d_call: .; cdr3_nt: TGCAGCGTTGATTGGCGGCCCAGCTCCTACGAGCAGTACTTC; cdr3_aa: CSVDWRPSSYEQYF
j_call: TRBJ2-1; clone_size: .; v_call: TRBV6-5; d_call: TRBD2; cdr3_nt: TGTGCCAGCAGACGGGGGACTAGCGGGTGGAATGAGCAGTTCTTC; cdr3_aa: CASRRGTSGWNEQFF
j_call: TRBJ1-2; clone_size: .; v_call: TRBV7-8; d_call: TRBD1; cdr3_nt: TGTGCCAGCAGCTTAGACCCGGGACAGGGACCCTATGGCTACACCTTC; cdr3_aa: CASSLDPGQGPYGYTF
j_call: TRBJ2-3; clone_size: .; v_call: TRBV27; d_call: .; cdr3_nt: TGTGCCAGACGAGCAGAGGCGAGACAGTACACAGATACGCAGTATTTT; cdr3_aa: CARRAEARQYTDTQYF
j_call: TRBJ2-7; clone_size: .; v_call: TRBV20-1; d_call: .; cdr3_nt: TGCAGTGCTAGAAAAGCTAACTCCTACAATGAGCAGTACTTC; cdr3_aa: CSARKANSYNEQYF
j_call: TRBJ2-7; clone_size: .; v_call: TRBV18; d_call: .; cdr3_nt: TGTGCCAGCTCACCGACAGACGACTCCTACGAGCAGTACTTC; cdr3_aa: CASSPTDDSYEQYF
j_call: TRBJ2-3; clone_size: .; v_call: TRBV20-1; d_call: TRBD2; cdr3_nt: TGCAGTGCTCATAGACTAGCGGGGGCGCAGTATTTT; cdr3_aa: CSAHRLAGAQYF
j_call: TRBJ2-5; clone_size: once; v_call: TRBV20-1; d_call: .; cdr3_nt: TGCAGTGCTAGCGACGACGAAGAGACCCAGTACTTC; cdr3_aa: CSASDDEETQYF
j_call: TRBJ2-1; clone_size: .; v_call: TRBV9; d_call: .; cdr3_nt: TGTGCCAGCAGCGTAGCGGGAGAAGGCTCCTACAATGAGCAGTTCTTC; cdr3_aa: CASSVAGEGSYNEQFF
j_call: TRBJ2-1; clone_size: .; v_call: TRBV30; d_call: .; cdr3_nt: TGTGCCTGGAGTGGCGACAGTAATGAGCAGTTCTTC; cdr3_aa: CAWSGDSNEQFF
j_call: TRBJ2-7; clone_size: .; v_call: TRBV7-3; d_call: TRBD1; cdr3_nt: TGTGCCAGCAGCCCGGGACAGGGGCCCAATGAGCAGTACTTC; cdr3_aa: CASSPGQGPNEQYF
j_call: TRBJ1-2; clone_size: .; v_call: TRBV10-3; d_call: TRBD1; cdr3_nt: TGTGCCATCAGCGGAACTACCCCGAGACAGGGGATCTCTGGCTACACCTTC; cdr3_aa: CAISGTTPRQGISGYTF
j_call: TRBJ2-1; clone_size: .; v_call: TRBV15; d_call: .; cdr3_nt: TGTGCCACCCGCGTTGGGGCGGCGTCCTACAATGAGCAGTTCTTC; cdr3_aa: CATRVGAASYNEQFF
j_call: TRBJ2-7; clone_size: few; v_call: TRBV29-1; d_call: TRBD2; cdr3_nt: TGCAGCGTTGGCGGGGGACTAGCTCGCGAGCAGTACTTC; cdr3_aa: CSVGGGLAREQYF
j_call: TRBJ2-1; clone_size: .; v_call: TRBV4-3; d_call: TRBD2; cdr3_nt: TGCGCCAGCAGCCGACAAATAAGCGGGAGGGGGAAGGAGCAGTTCTTC; cdr3_aa: CASSRQISGRGKEQFF
j_call: TRBJ1-5; clone_size: .; v_call: TRBV6-2/TRBV6-3; d_call: .; cdr3_nt: TGTGCCAGCAGTTACCCCGGAGGCCAGCCCCAGCATTTT; cdr3_aa: CASSYPGGQPQHF
j_call: TRBJ2-1; clone_size: many; v_call: TRBV24-1; d_call: TRBD2; cdr3_nt: TGTGCCACCAGTGACGGGGGACTAGCGGGAGGCAATGAGCAGTTCTTC; cdr3_aa: CATSDGGLAGGNEQFF
j_call: TRBJ2-1; clone_size: .; v_call: TRBV11-2; d_call: TRBD2; cdr3_nt: TGTGCCAGCAGCTTAAAGCGGGAGGTCGTTGAGCAGTTCTTC; cdr3_aa: CASSLKREVVEQFF
j_call: TRBJ2-7; clone_size: .; v_call: TRBV7-9; d_call: .; cdr3_nt: TGTGCCAGCTCCCTCAGACCCATGAAGGGGTTTTACGAGCAGTACTTC; cdr3_aa: CASSLRPMKGFYEQYF
j_call: TRBJ2-7; clone_size: few; v_call: TRBV7-4; d_call: .; cdr3_nt: TGTGCCAGCAGCTCCGTGGTTAGGGTTCTAGTGGGTCACTCCTACGAGCAGTACTTC; cdr3_aa: CASSSVVRVLVGHSYEQYF
j_call: TRBJ2-7; clone_size: few; v_call: TRBV10-3; d_call: .; cdr3_nt: TGTGCCATCCGTGGGTCGGACGGGCGATTTCCCTACGAGCAGTACTTC; cdr3_aa: CAIRGSDGRFPYEQYF
j_call: TRBJ2-5; clone_size: .; v_call: TRBV10-3; d_call: TRBD1; cdr3_nt: TGTGCCATCATGAGAGGACAGGGCTATGAGCAGTACTTC; cdr3_aa: CAIMRGQGYEQYF
j_call: TRBJ2-3; clone_size: .; v_call: TRBV28; d_call: TRBD2; cdr3_nt: TGTGCCAGTCGGGACGGGAGGGGAACAGATACGCAGTATTTT; cdr3_aa: CASRDGRGTDTQYF
j_call: TRBJ2-4; clone_size: .; v_call: TRBV5-6; d_call: TRBD1; cdr3_nt: TGTGCCAGCAGCTCAGGGACAGGGTGGCCCAAAAACATTCAGTACTTC; cdr3_aa: CASSSGTGWPKNIQYF
j_call: TRBJ2-5; clone_size: .; v_call: TRBV7-9; d_call: .; cdr3_nt: TGTGCCAGCAGGCCGACAGGGGAGGGAGAGACCCAGTACTTC; cdr3_aa: CASRPTGEGETQYF
j_call: TRBJ2-5; clone_size: .; v_call: TRBV11-1; d_call: TRBD1; cdr3_nt: TGTGCCAGCAGCTTAGGCGCGGGACAGGGTGAAGAGACCCAGTACTTC; cdr3_aa: CASSLGAGQGEETQYF
j_call: TRBJ2-1; clone_size: .; v_call: TRBV29-1; d_call: TRBD2; cdr3_nt: TGCAGCGTTGAACCCAGCGAAACGGGGAGGGCCAATGAGCAGTTCTTC; cdr3_aa: CSVEPSETGRANEQFF
j_call: TRBJ2-3; clone_size: .; v_call: TRBV7-9; d_call: TRBD2; cdr3_nt: TGTGCCAGCAGCCCCTGGACTAGCGGGGGACAACGAGGCTCAGATACGCAGTATTTT; cdr3_aa: CASSPWTSGGQRGSDTQYF
j_call: TRBJ2-5; clone_size: .; v_call: TRBV6-1; d_call: TRBD2; cdr3_nt: TGTGCCAGCAGTGGCGGACTAGCGGCGGGGACCCAGTACTTC; cdr3_aa: CASSGGLAAGTQYF
j_call: TRBJ1-2; clone_size: .; v_call: TRBV5-1; d_call: TRBD1; cdr3_nt: TGCGCCAGCAGCTCCGGACAGGGCCTTGTGGACTATGGCTACACCTTC; cdr3_aa: CASSSGQGLVDYGYTF
j_call: TRBJ2-7; clone_size: .; v_call: TRBV6-6; d_call: TRBD2; cdr3_nt: TGTGCCAGCAGCCCCAGGGGGACTAGCGGGAGCTACGAGCAGTACTTC; cdr3_aa: CASSPRGTSGSYEQYF
j_call: TRBJ2-7; clone_size: .; v_call: TRBV2; d_call: .; cdr3_nt: TGTGCCAGCAGGAGCGGCGAGCAGTACTTC; cdr3_aa: CASRSGEQYF
j_call: TRBJ2-5; clone_size: .; v_call: TRBV28; d_call: TRBD1; cdr3_nt: TGTGCCAGCAGCGAGGGGGCAGGGTTTGTGACCCAGTACTTC; cdr3_aa: CASSEGAGFVTQYF
j_call: TRBJ2-1; clone_size: many; v_call: TRBV3-1; d_call: .; cdr3_nt: TGTGCCAGCAGCCAAAGGGATGAGCAGTTCTTC; cdr3_aa: CASSQRDEQFF
j_call: TRBJ2-3; clone_size: .; v_call: TRBV14; d_call: TRBD2; cdr3_nt: TGTGCCAGCAGAACTAGCGGGGGCCTGATGCCCACAGATACGCAGTATTTT; cdr3_aa: CASRTSGGLMPTDTQYF
j_call: TRBJ2-5; clone_size: .; v_call: TRBV25-1; d_call: TRBD1; cdr3_nt: TGTGCCAGCAGAGCATTGGGACAGGTATTTGAGACCCAGTACTTC; cdr3_aa: CASRALGQVFETQYF
j_call: TRBJ2-5; clone_size: .; v_call: TRBV24-1; d_call: .; cdr3_nt: TGTGCCACCAGAGAAACAGGTGAAAGAGAGACCCAGTACTTC; cdr3_aa: CATRETGERETQYF